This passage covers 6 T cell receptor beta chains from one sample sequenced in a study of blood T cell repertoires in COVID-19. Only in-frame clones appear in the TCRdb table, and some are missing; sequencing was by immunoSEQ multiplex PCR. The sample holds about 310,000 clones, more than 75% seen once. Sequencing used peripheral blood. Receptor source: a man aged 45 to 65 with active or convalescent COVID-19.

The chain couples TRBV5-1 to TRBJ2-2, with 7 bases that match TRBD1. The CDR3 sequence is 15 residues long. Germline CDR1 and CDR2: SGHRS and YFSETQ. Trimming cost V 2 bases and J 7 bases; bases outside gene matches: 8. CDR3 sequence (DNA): TGCGCCAGCAGCTTTGATAGGGGGCTTGGCGGGGAGCTGTTTTTT. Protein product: CASSFDRGLGGELFF.

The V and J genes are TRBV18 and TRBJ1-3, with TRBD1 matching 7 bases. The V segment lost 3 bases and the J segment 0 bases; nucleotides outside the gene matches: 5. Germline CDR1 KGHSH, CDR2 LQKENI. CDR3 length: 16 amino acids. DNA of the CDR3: TGTGCCAGCTCACCCCAGACAGGGTTCTCTGGAAACACCATATATTTT. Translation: CASSPQTGFSGNTIYF.

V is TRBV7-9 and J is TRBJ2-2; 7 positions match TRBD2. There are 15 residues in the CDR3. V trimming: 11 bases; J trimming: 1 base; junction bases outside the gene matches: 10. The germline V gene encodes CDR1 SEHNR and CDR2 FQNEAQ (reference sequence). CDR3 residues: CARGGAKENTGELFF. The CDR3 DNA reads TGTGCCCGGGGAGGGGCAAAAGAGAACACCGGGGAGCTGTTTTTT.

The CDR3 bases are TGTGCCAGCAGCTCCGGGACAGGGGGGACTGGGAGGGAAAAACTGTTTTTT. It specifies CASSSGTGGTGREKLFF. V and J are TRBV7-2 and TRBJ1-4, with 11 bases aligning to TRBD1. Germline CDR1 and CDR2: SGHTA and FQGNSA. The CDR3 length is 17 residues. With V trimmed by 4 bases and J by 8 bases, 12 bases remained unmatched.

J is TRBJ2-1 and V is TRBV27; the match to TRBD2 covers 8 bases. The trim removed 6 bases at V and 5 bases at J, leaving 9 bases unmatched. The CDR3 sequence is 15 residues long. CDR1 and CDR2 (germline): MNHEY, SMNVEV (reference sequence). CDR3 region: CASSNQREPHNEQFF. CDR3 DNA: TGTGCCAGCAGCAACCAGCGGGAGCCCCACAATGAGCAGTTCTTC.

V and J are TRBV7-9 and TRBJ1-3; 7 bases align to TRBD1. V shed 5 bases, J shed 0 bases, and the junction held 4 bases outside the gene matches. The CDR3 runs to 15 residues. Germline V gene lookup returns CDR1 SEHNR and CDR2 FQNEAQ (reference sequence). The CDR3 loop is CASSLRTGSGNTIYF. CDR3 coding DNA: TGTGCCAGCAGCCTAAGGACAGGCTCTGGAAACACCATATATTTT.